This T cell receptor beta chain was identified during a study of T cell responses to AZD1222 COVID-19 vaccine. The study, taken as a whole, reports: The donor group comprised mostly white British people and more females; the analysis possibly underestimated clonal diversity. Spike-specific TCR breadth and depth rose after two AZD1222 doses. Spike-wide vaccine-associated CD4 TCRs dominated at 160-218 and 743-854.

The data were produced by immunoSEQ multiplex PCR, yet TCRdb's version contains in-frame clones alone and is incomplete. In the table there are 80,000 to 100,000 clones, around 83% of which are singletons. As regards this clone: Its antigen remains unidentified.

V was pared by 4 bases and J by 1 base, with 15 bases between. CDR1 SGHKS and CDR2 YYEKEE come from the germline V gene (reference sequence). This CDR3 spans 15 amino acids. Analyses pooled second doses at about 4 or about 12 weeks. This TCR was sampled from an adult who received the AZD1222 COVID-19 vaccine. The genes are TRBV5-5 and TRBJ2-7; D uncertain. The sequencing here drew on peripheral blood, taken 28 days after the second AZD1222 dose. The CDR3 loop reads CASSITVGNSYEQYF. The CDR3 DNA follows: TGTGCCAGCAGCATCACCGTAGGAAATTCCTACGAGCAGTACTTC.